The rows below give T cell receptor beta chains drawn from one sample of a study of blood T cell repertoires in COVID-19. Using immunoSEQ multiplex PCR, the repertoire was profiled, and TCRdb retains in-frame clones only, with some absent. The sample lists roughly 250,000 clones, roughly four fifths seen once, with roughly 4% in the top ten. Sequenced input: peripheral blood. Every receptor here comes from a man aged 50 or older with acute or convalescent COVID-19. Each CDR3 is given with its conserved first and last residue. A D gene is named only where the DNA matches it firmly. Clone size appears in some rows only: once, few, many, or a class for an expanded clone.

>TRBJ2-1|few|16|TRBD1|TRBV27
TGTGCCAGCAGTTTCCCTGGGACAGGGCCGGGCAATGAGCAGTTCTTC
CASSFPGTGPGNEQFF
>TRBJ2-5|-|14|-|TRBV11-3
TGTGCCAGCAGCACCCCCGGGGGTGGAGAGACCCAGTACTTC
CASSTPGGGETQYF
>TRBJ1-1|once|13|TRBD1|TRBV7-9
TGTGCCAGCAGTTCAGACAGGGGGACTGAAGCTTTCTTT
CASSSDRGTEAFF
>TRBJ1-6|-|16|TRBD1|TRBV7-2
TGTGCCAGCAGCCTCTCGACAGGGGCCCCTCTGGGCCCCCTCCACTTT
CASSLSTGAPLGPLHF
>TRBJ1-6|-|17|-|TRBV9
TGTGCCAGCAGCGTAAACCCCGACCGACCCCGGGATTCACCCCTCCACTTT
CASSVNPDRPRDSPLHF
>TRBJ1-4|-|16|-|TRBV30
TGTGCCTGGAGTGTACTAGCTACATTTGCCGTAGAGAAACTGTTTTTT
CAWSVLATFAVEKLFF
>TRBJ1-2|-|13|-|TRBV6-5
TGTGCCAGCAGTTTTTCAGGGGATAATGGCTACACCTTC
CASSFSGDNGYTF
>TRBJ2-1|-|15|TRBD2|TRBV11-3
TGTGCCACCACCCGTGTAGCGGGGGCCTCCAATGAGCAGTTCTTC
CATTRVAGASNEQFF
>TRBJ1-3|once|13|-|TRBV6-5
TGTGCCAGCATTGCAGTCTCTGGAAACACCATATATTTT
CASIAVSGNTIYF
>TRBJ1-3|once|15|-|TRBV3-1/TRBV3-2
TGTGCCAGCAGCCAAGTGGGAGGGGTGGGAAACACCATATATTTT
CASSQVGGVGNTIYF
>TRBJ2-5|-|17|TRBD1|TRBV29-1
TGCAGCGTTGCTTATCTTCAGGGCAGGGGGCGAGGGGAGACCCAGTACTTC
CSVAYLQGRGRGETQYF
>TRBJ2-4|-|16|-|TRBV19
TGTGCCAGTAGTATAGGTGGGGGGGCAGGGGAAAACATTCAGTACTTC
CASSIGGGAGENIQYF
>TRBJ1-2|-|15|TRBD1|TRBV19
TGTGCCAGTAGTTCCCGCTCCACAGGGGGCTATGGCTACACCTTC
CASSSRSTGGYGYTF
>TRBJ1-2|-|13|-|TRBV7-3
TGTGCCAGCAGCCTCGACAGAGTCTATGGCTACACCTTC
CASSLDRVYGYTF
>TRBJ2-3|-|15|TRBD2|TRBV10-1
TGCGCCAGCAGTGAGTCGAAAGCGGGGGGTTATACGCAGTATTTT
CASSESKAGGYTQYF
>TRBJ1-1|-|14|-|TRBV18
TGTGCCAGCTCACCGCAACAGGGTATCACTGAAGCTTTCTTT
CASSPQQGITEAFF
>TRBJ2-2|-|16|TRBD1|TRBV10-3
TGTGCCATCAGTGGGCCGGACAGGCCAAACACCGGGGAGCTGTTTTTT
CAISGPDRPNTGELFF
>TRBJ2-1|-|13|-|TRBV27
TGTGCCAGCAGTCTAGGGGATAGGGAAGAGCAGTTCTTC
CASSLGDREEQFF
>TRBJ1-2|once|14|TRBD1|TRBV7-9
TGTGCCAGCAGCGTTACAGGGGGCCACTATGGCTACACCTTC
CASSVTGGHYGYTF
>TRBJ2-1|-|16|TRBD2|TRBV7-3
TGTGCCAGCAGCCCTACTAAGACTAGCGGGAGCTATGAGCAGTTCTTC
CASSPTKTSGSYEQFF
>TRBJ2-3|-|15|TRBD2|TRBV6-5
TGTGCCAGCAGTTACGCTCTAGCGGGAGAGGATACGCAGTATTTT
CASSYALAGEDTQYF
>TRBJ2-1|-|15|-|TRBV19
TGTGCCAGTAGTATCAACCCGACTAGTCCGAGTGAGCAGTTCTTC
CASSINPTSPSEQFF
>TRBJ1-1|-|14|-|TRBV28
TGTGCCAGCTCTTATACAAGGCGGAGCACTGAAGCTTTCTTT
CASSYTRRSTEAFF
>TRBJ2-7|-|13|-|TRBV29-1
TGCAGCGTTAAAGACAGGCCGGCCTACGAGCAGTACTTC
CSVKDRPAYEQYF
>TRBJ2-1|-|12|TRBD2|TRBV12-3/TRBV12-4
TGTGCCAGCATCCCGGGACTAGCGACCCCGTTCTTC
CASIPGLATPFF
>TRBJ2-5|-|16|-|TRBV4-1
TGCGCCAGCAGCGCGAGAGGCGGGACAGAACAAGAGACCCAGTACTTC
CASSARGGTEQETQYF
>TRBJ2-2|-|16|TRBD2|TRBV11-3
TGTGCCAGCAGCCCCAGTCGCGGGAGTAGCACCGGGGAGCTGTTTTTT
CASSPSRGSSTGELFF
>TRBJ1-5|-|18|TRBD1|TRBV27
TGTGCCAGCAGCCCGACCGGGACAGGGACTTATGCCAATCAGCCCCAGCATTTT
CASSPTGTGTYANQPQHF